A single TCR beta chain is shown here with its context. 13 Jbeta primers and 60 Vbeta primers were used for the PCR. Source study methods: An analysis that came later counted 80 million or so unique TCR beta chains, around 10 million shared. Clones were sequenced by immunoSEQ multiplex PCR, and TCRdb holds only the in-frame ones, with some missing. V, J and clone size are taken as reported in that table, and D and trimming were inferred from the DNA itself. The sample records tens of thousands of clones, around 66% being singletons. The sample originates from a study of cytomegalovirus exposure and HLA in healthy donors. The sequence was obtained from a male donor in good health and CMV-seropositive. The sequencing sample was made of PBMCs.

The CDR3 sequence: CASSASGSSYEQYF. Written as DNA, the CDR3 is TGTGCCAGCAGCGCTAGCGGAAGCTCCTACGAGCAGTACTTC. The chain has TRBV7-2 and TRBJ2-7, with 7 bases lining up with TRBD2. The CDR3 runs 14 residues. Per the germline V gene, CDR1 is SGHTA and CDR2 is FQGNSA. The V and J ends lost 5 bases and 0 bases, in that order; junction bases with no gene match: 4.